Listed below are T cell receptor beta chains from one sample, sequenced in a study of blood T cell repertoires in COVID-19. Profiling relied on immunoSEQ multiplex PCR, and the TCRdb table lists in-frame clones only, not all of them. The sample shows around 60,000 clones, 70% to 90% of them seen only once. The specimen was peripheral blood. Every receptor here comes from a woman aged 80 or older with acute or convalescent COVID-19. CDR3s include the opening cysteine and the closing phenylalanine or tryptophan. D genes are given only for firm matches. Clone size appears in some rows only: once, few, many, or a class for an expanded clone.

TRBJ1-5 | TRBV7-9 | - | - | TGTGCCAGCAGCGATGACAGTATGGATCAGCCCCAGCATTTT | CASSDDSMDQPQHF
TRBJ2-2 | TRBV6-4 | - | - | TGTGCCAGCACCCCAGGGCCGAACACCGGGGAGCTGTTTTTT | CASTPGPNTGELFF
TRBJ2-1 | TRBV2 | - | - | TGTGCCAGCAGTGGGGAGGTTGCCTACAATGAGCAGTTCTTC | CASSGEVAYNEQFF
TRBJ2-7 | TRBV5-1 | TRBD2 | - | TGCGCCAGCAGCTGGGACGGGGGGAGAACGGGGAACTACGAGCAGTACTTC | CASSWDGGRTGNYEQYF
TRBJ2-2 | TRBV19 | - | - | TGTGCCAGTAGTAGCAACTGGGGCACGGGCGGGGAGCTGTTTTTT | CASSSNWGTGGELFF
TRBJ2-1 | TRBV27 | TRBD1 | - | TGTGCCAGCAACCCGAGGGGGGACAGGGGCCTTTTTGCCTACAATGAGCAGTTCTTC | CASNPRGDRGLFAYNEQFF
TRBJ2-1 | TRBV10-1 | - | - | TGCGCCAGCAGCCGGAGTGGCAATGAGCAGTTCTTC | CASSRSGNEQFF
TRBJ2-3 | TRBV7-3 | TRBD2 | - | TGTGCCAGCAGCTTAAGACTAGCGGGAGGGCCTACAGATACGCAGTATTTT | CASSLRLAGGPTDTQYF
TRBJ2-7 | TRBV2 | - | - | TGTGCCAGCAGTGGGGACAAGGTCGGCGAGCAGTACTTC | CASSGDKVGEQYF
TRBJ2-3 | TRBV6-5 | TRBD2 | - | TGTGCCAGCATACCGGGACTAGCGGATACAGATACGCAGTATTTT | CASIPGLADTDTQYF
TRBJ2-7 | TRBV10-1 | - | once | TGCGCCAGCAGTGAGGCACTGTCCTACGAGCAGTACTTC | CASSEALSYEQYF
TRBJ2-2 | TRBV4-1 | - | - | TGCGCCAGCAGCCAACGCACCGGGGAGCTGTTTTTT | CASSQRTGELFF
TRBJ1-5 | TRBV18 | TRBD1 | - | TGTGCCAGCTCAATTAGAGGACAGGGGAGCAATCAGCCCCAGCATTTT | CASSIRGQGSNQPQHF
TRBJ2-6 | TRBV5-3 | TRBD2 | - | TGTGCCAGAAGCTTGATACTAGCGGGGGGGCTCTCTGGGGCCAACGTCCTGACTTTC | CARSLILAGGLSGANVLTF
TRBJ2-7 | TRBV19 | TRBD1 | - | TGTGCCAGTAGGGATCGGACAGGGGGCTGGTACGAGCAGTACTTC | CASRDRTGGWYEQYF
TRBJ1-2 | TRBV18 | TRBD1 | - | TGTGCCAGCTCTCCCGGACAGGGTTGGAGCTATGGCTACACCTTC | CASSPGQGWSYGYTF
TRBJ1-2 | TRBV28 | - | - | TGTGCCAGCAGTAGGCGGATGTATGGCTACACCTTC | CASSRRMYGYTF